The TCR beta chain described here comes from a study of identical twins. Study findings and constraints: The study found excess low generation probability among twin-shared out-of-frame alpha sequences. Partial confounding of zero-insertion analyses by invariant MAIT and iNKT cells was possible. Fewer insertions were carried by abundant cord blood beta clonotypes, but none was seen in memory repertoires.

cDNA molecules carried unique molecular identifiers, and template switching added a universal primer site. TCRdb itself ran the 5' RACE reads through MiXCR, one entry per CDR3 protein. The repertoire holds around 1.7 million distinct CDR3 sequences, with roughly a third as singletons. The CDR3 sequence is 12 residues long. V gave up 8 bases and J gave up 4 bases, with 14 bases separating them. Germline-derived CDR1 and CDR2 are DFQATT and SNEGSKA (reference sequence). As to this clonotype: What it binds is unknown.

The sequencing input was cord blood. This clonotype was obtained from a newborn girl in good health. The chain links TRBV20-1 to TRBJ1-1; D is possibly TRBD1 (5 bases). The CDR3 is CSPWRGSTEAFF. In DNA, the CDR3 is TGCAGTCCTTGGAGGGGCAGCACTGAAGCTTTCTTT.